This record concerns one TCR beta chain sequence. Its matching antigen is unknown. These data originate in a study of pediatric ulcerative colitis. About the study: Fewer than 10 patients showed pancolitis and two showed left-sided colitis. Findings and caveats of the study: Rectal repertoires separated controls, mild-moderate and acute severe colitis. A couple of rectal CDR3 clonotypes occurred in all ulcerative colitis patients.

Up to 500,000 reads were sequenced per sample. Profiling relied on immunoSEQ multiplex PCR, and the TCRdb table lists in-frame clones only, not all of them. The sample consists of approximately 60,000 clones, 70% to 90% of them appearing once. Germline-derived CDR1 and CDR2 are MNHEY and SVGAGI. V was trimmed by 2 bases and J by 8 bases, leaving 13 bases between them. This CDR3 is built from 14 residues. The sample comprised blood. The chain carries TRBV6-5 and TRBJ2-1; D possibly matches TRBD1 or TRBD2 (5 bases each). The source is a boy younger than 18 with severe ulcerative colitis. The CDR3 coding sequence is TGTGCCAGCAGTTACCCGGACCTGGGGGATGAGCAGTTCTTC. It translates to CASSYPDLGDEQFF.